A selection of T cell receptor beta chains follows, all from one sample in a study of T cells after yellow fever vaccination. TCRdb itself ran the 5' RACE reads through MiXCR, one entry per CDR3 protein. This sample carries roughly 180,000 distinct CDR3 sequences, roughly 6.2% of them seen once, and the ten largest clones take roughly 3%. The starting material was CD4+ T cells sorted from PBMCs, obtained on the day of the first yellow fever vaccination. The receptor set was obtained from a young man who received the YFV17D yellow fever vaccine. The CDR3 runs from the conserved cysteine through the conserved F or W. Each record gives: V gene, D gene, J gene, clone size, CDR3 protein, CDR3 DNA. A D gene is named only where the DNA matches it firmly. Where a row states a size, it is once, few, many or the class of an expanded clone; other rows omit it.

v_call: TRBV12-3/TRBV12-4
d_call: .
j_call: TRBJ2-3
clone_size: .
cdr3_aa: CASSRQTDTQYF
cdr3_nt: TGTGCCAGCAGTCGACAGACAGATACGCAGTATTTT

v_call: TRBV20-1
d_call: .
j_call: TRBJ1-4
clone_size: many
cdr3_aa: CSARYRDYEKLFF
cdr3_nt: TGCAGTGCTAGATACAGGGATTATGAAAAACTGTTTTTT

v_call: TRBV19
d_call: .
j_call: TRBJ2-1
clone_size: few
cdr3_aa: CASSPRASANEQFF
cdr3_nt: TGTGCCAGTAGTCCCAGGGCTAGCGCCAATGAGCAGTTCTTC

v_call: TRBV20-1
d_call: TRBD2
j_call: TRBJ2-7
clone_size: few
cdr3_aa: CSANPERGGAEQYF
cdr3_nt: TGCAGTGCTAACCCAGAGCGGGGAGGGGCCGAGCAGTACTTC

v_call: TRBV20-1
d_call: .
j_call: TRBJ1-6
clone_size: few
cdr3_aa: CSARDRAGGHSPLHF
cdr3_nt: TGCAGTGCTAGAGATCGGGCCGGCGGGCATTCACCCCTCCACTTT

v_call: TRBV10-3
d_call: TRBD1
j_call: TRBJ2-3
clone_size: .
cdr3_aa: CAISGQGASADTQYF
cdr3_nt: TGTGCCATCAGTGGGCAGGGGGCTAGCGCAGATACGCAGTATTTT

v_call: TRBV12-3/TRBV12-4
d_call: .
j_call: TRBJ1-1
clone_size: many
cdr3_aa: CASSFFTEAFF
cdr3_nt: TGTGCCAGCAGTTTTTTCACTGAAGCTTTCTTT

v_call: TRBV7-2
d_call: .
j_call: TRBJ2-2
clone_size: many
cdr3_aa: CASSLWTNGELFF
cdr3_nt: TGTGCCAGCAGCTTATGGACTAACGGGGAGCTGTTTTTT

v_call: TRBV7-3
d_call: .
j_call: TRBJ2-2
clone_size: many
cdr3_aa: CASSLRQGGAGELFF
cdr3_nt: TGTGCCAGCAGCCTAAGACAGGGAGGGGCCGGGGAGCTGTTTTTT

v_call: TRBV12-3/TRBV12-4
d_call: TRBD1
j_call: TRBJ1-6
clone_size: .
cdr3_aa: CASSYRRTGEPLHF
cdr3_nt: TGTGCCAGCAGTTACAGACGGACAGGGGAACCCCTCCACTTT

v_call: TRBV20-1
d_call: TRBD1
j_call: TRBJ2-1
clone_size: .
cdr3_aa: CSAEGQGRDNEQFF
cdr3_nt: TGCAGTGCTGAAGGACAGGGGCGAGACAATGAGCAGTTCTTC

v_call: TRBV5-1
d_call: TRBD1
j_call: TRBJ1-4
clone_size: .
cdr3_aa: CASSLRTGGDEKLFF
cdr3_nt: TGCGCCAGCAGCTTGCGGACAGGGGGCGATGAAAAACTGTTTTTT

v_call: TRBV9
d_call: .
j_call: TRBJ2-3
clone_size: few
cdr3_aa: CASSVDSGGATDTQYF
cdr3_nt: TGTGCCAGCAGCGTAGATAGTGGGGGTGCCACAGATACGCAGTATTTT

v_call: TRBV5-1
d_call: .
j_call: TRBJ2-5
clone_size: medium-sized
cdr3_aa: CASSLADTSSGETQYF
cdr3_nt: TGCGCCAGCAGCTTGGCGGACACCTCCTCGGGGGAGACCCAGTACTTC

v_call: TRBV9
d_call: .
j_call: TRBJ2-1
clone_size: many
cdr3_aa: CASSVEMGLRAYNEQFF
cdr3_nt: TGTGCCAGCAGCGTAGAAATGGGGTTAAGGGCCTACAATGAGCAGTTCTTC

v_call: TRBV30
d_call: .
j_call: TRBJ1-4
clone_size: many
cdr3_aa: CAWSPGGLEKLFF
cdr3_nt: TGTGCCTGGAGCCCCGGCGGGTTAGAAAAACTGTTTTTT

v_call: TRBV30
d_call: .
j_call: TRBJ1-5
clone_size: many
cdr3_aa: CAWGQSNQPQHF
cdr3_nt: TGTGCCTGGGGACAGAGCAATCAGCCCCAGCATTTT

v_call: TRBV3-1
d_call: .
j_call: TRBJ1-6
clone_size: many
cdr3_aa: CASSHSQGGSPLHF
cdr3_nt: TGTGCCAGCAGCCATAGCCAGGGAGGTTCACCCCTCCACTTT

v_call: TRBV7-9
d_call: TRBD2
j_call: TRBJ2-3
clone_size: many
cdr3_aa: CASSLIRGGPGTDTQYF
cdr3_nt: TGTGCCAGCAGCTTAATACGGGGGGGGCCGGGCACAGATACGCAGTATTTT

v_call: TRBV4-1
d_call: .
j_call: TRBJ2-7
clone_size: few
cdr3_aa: CASSPRATSYEQYF
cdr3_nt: TGCGCCAGCAGCCCTAGGGCAACCTCCTACGAGCAGTACTTC

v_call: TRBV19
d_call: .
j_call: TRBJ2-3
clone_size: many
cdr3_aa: CASGVRGDTQYF
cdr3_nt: TGTGCCAGTGGGGTCCGCGGAGATACGCAGTATTTT

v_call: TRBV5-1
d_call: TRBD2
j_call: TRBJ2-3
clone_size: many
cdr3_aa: CASSSGLAEADTQYF
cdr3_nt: TGCGCCAGCAGCTCGGGACTAGCAGAGGCGGATACGCAGTATTTT

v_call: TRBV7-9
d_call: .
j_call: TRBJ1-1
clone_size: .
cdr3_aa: CASSLISREAFF
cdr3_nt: TGTGCCAGCAGCTTAATAAGTAGAGAAGCTTTCTTT

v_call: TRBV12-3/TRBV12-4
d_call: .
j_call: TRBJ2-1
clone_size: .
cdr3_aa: CASSPGRETGQFF
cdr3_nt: TGTGCCAGCAGTCCGGGACGCGAGACTGGGCAGTTCTTC

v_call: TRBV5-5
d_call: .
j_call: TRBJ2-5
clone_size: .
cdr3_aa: CAAGGAPQETQYF
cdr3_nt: TGTGCCGCAGGAGGGGCCCCACAAGAGACCCAGTACTTC

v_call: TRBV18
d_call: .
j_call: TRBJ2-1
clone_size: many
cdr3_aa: CASSPRRAEQFF
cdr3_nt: TGTGCCAGCTCACCCCGTCGGGCTGAGCAGTTCTTC

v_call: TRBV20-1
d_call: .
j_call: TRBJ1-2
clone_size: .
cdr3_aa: CSARGLGGYTF
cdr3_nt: TGCAGTGCTAGGGGGTTGGGGGGCTACACCTTC

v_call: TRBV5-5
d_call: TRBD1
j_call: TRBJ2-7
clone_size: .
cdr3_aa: CASSRDRGRFGLYEQYF
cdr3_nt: TGTGCCAGCAGCAGGGACAGGGGCCGCTTTGGCCTCTACGAGCAGTACTTC

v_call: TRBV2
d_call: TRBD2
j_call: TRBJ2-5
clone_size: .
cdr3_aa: CASTGFTSGEQETQYF
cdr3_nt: TGTGCCAGCACCGGGTTTACTAGCGGGGAACAAGAGACCCAGTACTTC

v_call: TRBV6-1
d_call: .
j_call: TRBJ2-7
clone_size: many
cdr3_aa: CASSESSYEQYF
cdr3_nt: TGTGCCAGCAGTGAAAGTTCCTACGAGCAGTACTTC

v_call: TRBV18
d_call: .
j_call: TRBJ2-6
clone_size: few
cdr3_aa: CASSPLEGNSGANVLTF
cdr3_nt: TGTGCCAGCTCACCATTGGAGGGTAACTCTGGGGCCAACGTCCTGACTTTC

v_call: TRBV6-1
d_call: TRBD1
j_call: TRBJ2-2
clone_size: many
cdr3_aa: CASRGDRGLGGELFF
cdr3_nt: TGTGCCAGCAGGGGTGACAGGGGGCTTGGCGGGGAGCTGTTTTTT

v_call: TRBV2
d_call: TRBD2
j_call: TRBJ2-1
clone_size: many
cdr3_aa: CACGTGTSYEQFF
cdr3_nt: TGTGCCTGTGGCACCGGGACTAGCTATGAGCAGTTCTTC

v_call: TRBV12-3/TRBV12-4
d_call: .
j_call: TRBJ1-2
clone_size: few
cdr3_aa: CASSLALGQGGGYTF
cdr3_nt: TGTGCCAGCAGTTTAGCGCTTGGGCAGGGCGGAGGCTACACCTTC

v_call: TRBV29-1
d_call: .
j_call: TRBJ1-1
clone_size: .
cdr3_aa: CSVEDTGSAFF
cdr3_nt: TGCAGCGTTGAAGATACCGGTTCAGCTTTCTTT

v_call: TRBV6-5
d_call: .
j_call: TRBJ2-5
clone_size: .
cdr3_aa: CASSYRRRPGGETQYF
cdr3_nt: TGTGCCAGCAGTTACCGGAGACGGCCAGGGGGGGAGACCCAGTACTTC

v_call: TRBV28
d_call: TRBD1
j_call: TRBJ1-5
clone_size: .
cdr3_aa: CASSDLSTGGRTQPQHF
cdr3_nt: TGTGCCAGCAGCGACTTATCAACAGGGGGCCGGACTCAGCCCCAGCATTTT

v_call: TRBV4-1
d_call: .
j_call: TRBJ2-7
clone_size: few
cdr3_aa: CASSQGWVGSYEQYF
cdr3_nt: TGCGCCAGCAGCCAAGGATGGGTCGGTTCCTACGAGCAGTACTTC

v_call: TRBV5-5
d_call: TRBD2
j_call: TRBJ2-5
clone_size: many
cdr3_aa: CASSLSSGGAGETQYF
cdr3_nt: TGTGCCAGCAGCTTGTCCAGCGGGGGGGCCGGAGAGACCCAGTACTTC

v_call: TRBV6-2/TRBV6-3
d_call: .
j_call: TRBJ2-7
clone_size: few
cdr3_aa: CASSYKRAYEQYF
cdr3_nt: TGTGCCAGCAGTTACAAGAGGGCCTACGAGCAGTACTTC

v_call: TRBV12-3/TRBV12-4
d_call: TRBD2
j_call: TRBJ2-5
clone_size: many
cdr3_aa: CASSPIYSGGFETQYF
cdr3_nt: TGTGCCAGCAGTCCAATCTATAGCGGGGGGTTTGAGACCCAGTACTTC

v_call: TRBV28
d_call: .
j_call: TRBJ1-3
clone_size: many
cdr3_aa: CASSLRGASNTIYF
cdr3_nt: TGTGCCAGCAGCCTCCGGGGGGCTTCTAACACCATATATTTT

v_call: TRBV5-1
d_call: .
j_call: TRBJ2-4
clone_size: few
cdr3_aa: CASRRSEGIKNIQYF
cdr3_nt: TGCGCCAGCAGAAGGAGCGAGGGGATCAAAAACATTCAGTACTTC

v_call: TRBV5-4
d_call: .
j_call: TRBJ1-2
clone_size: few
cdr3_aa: CASSLEANYGYTF
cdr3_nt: TGTGCCAGCAGCTTGGAGGCTAACTATGGCTACACCTTC

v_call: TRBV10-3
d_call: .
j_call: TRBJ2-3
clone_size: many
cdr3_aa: CAIRGTSTDTQYF
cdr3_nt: TGTGCCATCCGGGGGACTAGCACAGATACGCAGTATTTT

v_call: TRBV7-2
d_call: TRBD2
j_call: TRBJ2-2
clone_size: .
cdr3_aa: CASSSGGASGELFF
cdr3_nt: TGTGCCAGCAGCTCCGGGGGGGCCAGCGGGGAGCTGTTTTTT

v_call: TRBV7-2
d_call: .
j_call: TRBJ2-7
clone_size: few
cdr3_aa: CASSPRTGSVDF
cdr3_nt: TGTGCCAGCAGCCCCCGTACGGGGTCTGTTGACTTC

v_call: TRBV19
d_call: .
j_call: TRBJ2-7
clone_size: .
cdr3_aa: CASSIQGQSSYEQYF
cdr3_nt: TGTGCCAGTAGTATACAGGGGCAAAGCTCCTACGAGCAGTACTTC

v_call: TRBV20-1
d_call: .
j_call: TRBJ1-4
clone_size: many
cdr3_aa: CSARRPNEKLFF
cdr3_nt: TGCAGTGCTAGGCGACCTAATGAAAAACTGTTTTTT

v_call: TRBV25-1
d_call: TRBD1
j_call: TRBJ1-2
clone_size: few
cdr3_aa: CASSDGQGVGYGYTF
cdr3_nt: TGTGCCAGCAGTGACGGACAGGGGGTGGGCTATGGCTACACCTTC

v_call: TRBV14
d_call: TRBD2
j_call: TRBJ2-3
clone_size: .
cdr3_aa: CASSQRRGGRDTQYF
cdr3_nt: TGTGCCAGCAGCCAGCGGCGGGGGGGCCGTGATACGCAGTATTTT